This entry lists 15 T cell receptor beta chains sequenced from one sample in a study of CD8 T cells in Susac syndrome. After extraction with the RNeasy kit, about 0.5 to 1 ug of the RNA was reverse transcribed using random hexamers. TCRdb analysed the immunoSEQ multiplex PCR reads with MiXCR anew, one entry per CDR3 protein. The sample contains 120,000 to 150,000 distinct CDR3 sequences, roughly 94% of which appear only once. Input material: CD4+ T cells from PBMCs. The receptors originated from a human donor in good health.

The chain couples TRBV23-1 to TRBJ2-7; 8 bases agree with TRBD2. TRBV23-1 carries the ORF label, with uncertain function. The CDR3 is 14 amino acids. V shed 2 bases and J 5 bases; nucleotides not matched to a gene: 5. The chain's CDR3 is CASSQPGGAHEQYF. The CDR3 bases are TGCGCCAGCAGTCAACCGGGGGGGGCCCACGAGCAGTACTTC.

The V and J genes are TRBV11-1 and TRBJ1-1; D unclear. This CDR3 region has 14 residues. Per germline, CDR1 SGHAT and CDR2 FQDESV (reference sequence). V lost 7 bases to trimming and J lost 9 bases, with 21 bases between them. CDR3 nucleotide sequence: TGTGCCAGCACTAAAAGAGGGTTCGGAATTCAAGCTTTCTTT. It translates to CASTKRGFGIQAFF.

The CDR3 bases are TGTGCCAGTAGTGCCGGGACGGAGAGCACTGAAGCTTTCTTT. Encoded protein: CASSAGTESTEAFF. The rearrangement uses TRBV19 and TRBJ1-1, with D perhaps TRBD1 (5 bases). The CDR3 contains 14 residues. CDR1 and CDR2 (germline): LNHDA, SQIVND (reference sequence). Trimming cost V 5 bases and J 4 bases, with 14 bases left between them.

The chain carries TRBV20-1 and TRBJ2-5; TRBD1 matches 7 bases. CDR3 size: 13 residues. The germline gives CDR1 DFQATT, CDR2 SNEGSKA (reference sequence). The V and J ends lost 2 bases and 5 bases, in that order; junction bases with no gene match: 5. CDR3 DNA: TGCAGTGCTAGACCGACAGGGCGGGAGACCCAGTACTTC. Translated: CSARPTGRETQYF.

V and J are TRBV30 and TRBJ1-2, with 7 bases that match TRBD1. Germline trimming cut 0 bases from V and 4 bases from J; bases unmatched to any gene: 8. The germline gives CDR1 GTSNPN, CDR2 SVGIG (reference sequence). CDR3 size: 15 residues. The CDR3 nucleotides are TGTGCCTGGAGTGTCCCCCGACAGGGTAGCTATGGCTACACCTTC. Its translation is CAWSVPRQGSYGYTF.

The CDR3 spells CASSLLGQTRADTQYF. CDR3 DNA: TGTGCCAGCAGTTTACTGGGCCAGACTAGGGCAGATACGCAGTATTTT. The rearrangement uses TRBV27 and TRBJ2-3; D might be TRBD2 (6 bases). Germline values: CDR1 MNHEY, CDR2 SMNVEV (reference sequence). V was pared by 2 bases and J by 4 bases, with 16 bases between. The CDR3 runs to 16 residues.

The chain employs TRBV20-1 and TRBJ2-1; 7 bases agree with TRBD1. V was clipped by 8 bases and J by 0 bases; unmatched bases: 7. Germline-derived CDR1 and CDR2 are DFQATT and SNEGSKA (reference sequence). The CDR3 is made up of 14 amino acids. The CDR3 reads CSKQGQSSYNEQFF. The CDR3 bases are TGCAGTAAACAGGGGCAAAGCTCCTACAATGAGCAGTTCTTC.

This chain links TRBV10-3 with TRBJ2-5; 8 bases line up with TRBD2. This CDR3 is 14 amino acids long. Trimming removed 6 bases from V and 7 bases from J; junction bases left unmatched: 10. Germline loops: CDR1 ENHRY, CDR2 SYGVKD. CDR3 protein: CAIRTSGLGGTQYF. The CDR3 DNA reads TGTGCCATCAGGACCTCGGGACTAGGCGGGACCCAGTACTTC.

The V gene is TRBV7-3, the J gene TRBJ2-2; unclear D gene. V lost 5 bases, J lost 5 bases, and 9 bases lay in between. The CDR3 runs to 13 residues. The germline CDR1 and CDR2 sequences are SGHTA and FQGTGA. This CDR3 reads CASSPSQTGELFF. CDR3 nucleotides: TGTGCCAGCAGCCCCTCCCAGACCGGGGAGCTGTTTTTT.

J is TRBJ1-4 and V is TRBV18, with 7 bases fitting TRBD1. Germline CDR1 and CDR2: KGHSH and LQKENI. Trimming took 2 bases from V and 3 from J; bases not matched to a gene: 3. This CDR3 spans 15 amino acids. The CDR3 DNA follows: TGTGCCAGCTCACCAGAAGGGACAGCTAATGAAAAACTGTTTTTT. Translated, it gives CASSPEGTANEKLFF.

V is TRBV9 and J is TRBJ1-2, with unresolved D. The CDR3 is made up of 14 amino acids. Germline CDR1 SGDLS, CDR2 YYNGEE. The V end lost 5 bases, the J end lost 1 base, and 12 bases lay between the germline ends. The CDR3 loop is CASRPSTLNYGYTF. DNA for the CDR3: TGTGCCAGCAGACCTTCGACCCTTAACTATGGCTACACCTTC.

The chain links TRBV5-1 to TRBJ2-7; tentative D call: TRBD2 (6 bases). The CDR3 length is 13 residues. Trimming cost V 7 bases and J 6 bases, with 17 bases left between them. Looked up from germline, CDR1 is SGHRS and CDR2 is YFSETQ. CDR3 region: CASRLGGSAEQYF. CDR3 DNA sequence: TGCGCCAGCCGCCTTGGGGGGTCCGCCGAGCAGTACTTC.

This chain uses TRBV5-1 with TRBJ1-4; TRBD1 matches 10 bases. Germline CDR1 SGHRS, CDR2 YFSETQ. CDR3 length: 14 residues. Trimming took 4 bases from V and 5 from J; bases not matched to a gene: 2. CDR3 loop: CASSTGQGNEKLFF. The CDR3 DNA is TGCGCCAGCAGCACGGGACAGGGGAATGAAAAACTGTTTTTT.

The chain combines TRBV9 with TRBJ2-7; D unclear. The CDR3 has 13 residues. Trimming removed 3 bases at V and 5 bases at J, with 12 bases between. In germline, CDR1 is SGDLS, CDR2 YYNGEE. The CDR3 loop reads CASSETPRDEQYF. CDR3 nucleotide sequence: TGTGCCAGCAGCGAGACCCCACGGGACGAGCAGTACTTC.

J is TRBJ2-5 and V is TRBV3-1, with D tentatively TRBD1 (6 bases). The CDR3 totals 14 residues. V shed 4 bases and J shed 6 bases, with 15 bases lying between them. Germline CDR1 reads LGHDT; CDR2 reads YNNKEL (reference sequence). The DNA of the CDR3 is TGTGCCAGCAGCCCACCTCAGGGGAGTCAGACCCAGTACTTC. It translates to CASSPPQGSQTQYF.